Following are 18 T cell receptor beta chains from one sample sequenced in a study of CD8+ T cells in alopecia areata (dated by TCRdb to about 2018). Read against the paper, the sample's treatment or condition label means: oral pan-JAK inhibitor, 5-10 mg twice daily. The library was obtained by the immunoSEQ multiplex PCR assay. For TCR sequencing, RNA was extracted from every sample and reverse transcribed into cDNA to serve as template. As stored in TCRdb, this immuneACCESS dataset retains in-frame rearrangements with V and J assigned. A fraction of the clones does not appear; measured against another copy, unresolved V genes explain less than half of the discrepancy, and the remainder lacks a known reason. Across this sample there are roughly 200,000 clones, with roughly 44% seen only once. Roughly 2.6% of the sample is in the top ten clones. The sequencing here drew on CD4+ T cells sorted from blood, taken around week 37, from a patient treated with tofacitinib. The receptors were gathered from a human donor with alopecia areata.

The CDR3 coding sequence is TGTGCCAGCACGAGGAAGGTCACCTACGAGCAGTACTTC. Its translation: CASTRKVTYEQYF. J is TRBJ2-7 and V is TRBV2; D gene uncertain. The V end was cut by 7 bases, the J end by 2 bases, with 12 bases between. CDR1 and CDR2 (germline): SNHLY, FYNNEI. This CDR3 is built from 13 residues.

Details on this clone: Distinct nucleotide sequences in the sample also encode this CDR3. V usage is TRBV29-1 and J usage is TRBJ2-1; D ambiguous. Germline CDR1 reads SQVTM; CDR2 reads ANQGSEA. Trimming removed 4 bases from V and 7 bases from J, with 5 bases in between. The CDR3 loop spans 10 amino acids. The CDR3 bases are TGCAGCGTTGTTGGGAATGAGCAGTTCTTC. It encodes CSVVGNEQFF.

The chain combines TRBV23-1 with TRBJ2-1, with D perhaps matching TRBD1 or TRBD2 (5 bases each). TRBV23-1 is assigned to the ORF class and has an uncertain function. V was shortened by 4 bases and J by 0 bases, with 22 bases between the two germline ends. This CDR3 contains 19 residues. CDR3 sequence (DNA): TGCGCCAGCAGTCTCCCGGGACGGAGACCTGGGAGCTCCTACAATGAGCAGTTCTTC. It specifies CASSLPGRRPGSSYNEQFF.

The J gene is TRBJ2-2, the V gene TRBV7-2, with 12 positions matching TRBD2. The CDR3 is made up of 18 amino acids. Germline V gives CDR1 SGHTA, CDR2 FQGNSA. V lost 8 bases to trimming and J lost 3 bases; unmatched junction nucleotides: 13. In DNA, the CDR3 is TGTGCCAGCTCCGACCCCCCACTAGCGGGAGGTTACACCGGGGAGCTGTTTTTT. Residues: CASSDPPLAGGYTGELFF.

This clone was picked up a small number of times. CDR3 sequence (DNA): TGCGCCAGCAGCCCCTCCTCTACTACAGGGCTTCAGCCCCAGCATTTT. As protein: CASSPSSTTGLQPQHF. The chain recombines TRBV4-1 with TRBJ1-5; D may be TRBD1 (6 bases). Germline V gene sequence: CDR1 MGHRA, CDR2 YSYEKL. V lost 4 bases to trimming and J lost 6 bases, with 19 bases between them. The CDR3 consists of 16 residues.

The gene calls are TRBV6-5 and TRBJ2-1, with D unclear. This CDR3 region has 13 residues. V lost 2 bases and J lost 8, with 10 bases in between. CDR1 and CDR2 (germline): MNHEY, SVGAGI. Here the CDR3 DNA reads TGTGCCAGCAGTTACCGCTTAGGGTATGAGCAGTTCTTC. Protein product: CASSYRLGYEQFF.

The chain has TRBV2 and TRBJ2-3; D is uncertain. V was shortened by 6 bases and J by 4 bases, with 14 bases between the two germline ends. Germline loops: CDR1 SNHLY, CDR2 FYNNEI. The CDR3 runs 14 residues. The CDR3 nucleotides are TGTGCCAGCAGCCTAAATCCAGCTCCAGATACGCAGTATTTT. This gives the protein CASSLNPAPDTQYF.

This clone was seen more than once but under ten times. This chain links TRBV19 with TRBJ2-5; 7 nucleotides agree with TRBD1. Trimming removed 5 bases from V and 3 bases from J; junction bases left unmatched: 6. The CDR3 is 14 amino acids. The V gene's germline CDR1 is LNHDA and CDR2 SQIVND (reference sequence). The CDR3 DNA sequence: TGTGCCAGTAGTGAGACAGGGTCGGAAGAGACCCAGTACTTC. This gives the protein CASSETGSEETQYF.

The gene calls are TRBV29-1 and TRBJ2-5; 7 bases map to TRBD1. J gave up 3 bases and V 5 bases, and 3 bases lay outside the gene matches. CDR1 is SQVTM and CDR2 is ANQGSEA in the germline V gene. CDR3 length: 12 amino acids. CDR3 nucleotide sequence: TGCAGCGTTACAGGGGTAGAAGAGACCCAGTACTTC. Amino acids: CSVTGVEETQYF.

The DNA of the CDR3 is TGTGCCAGCAGTTTGCACGCCGCGGGGGAGCTGTTTTTT. It yields the protein CASSLHAAGELFF. The V gene is TRBV6-6, the J gene TRBJ2-2; D is unclear. Germline values: CDR1 MNHNY, CDR2 SVGAGI (reference sequence). The CDR3 runs to 13 residues. V was clipped by 4 bases and J by 8 bases, with 11 bases between them.

This chain links TRBV4-2 with TRBJ2-7; 7 nucleotides agree with TRBD2. CDR1 LGHNA and CDR2 YNFKEQ come from the germline V gene. The CDR3 has 15 amino acids. The V gene end was trimmed by 0 bases and the J gene end by 2 bases; junction bases not matched to a gene: 4. The CDR3 DNA reads TGTGCCAGCAGCCAAGAGGTAGCGGGTACCTACGAGCAGTACTTC. This codes for CASSQEVAGTYEQYF.

The V gene is TRBV2, the J gene TRBJ1-1; D is perhaps TRBD1 (5 bases). The CDR3 extends over 14 amino acids. The germline V gene has CDR1 SNHLY and CDR2 FYNNEI. Trimming removed 6 bases from V and 10 bases from J, with 21 bases in between. In DNA form, the CDR3 reads TGTGCCAGCAGGAGGGCAGGGCAAACACTGACAGCTTTCTTT. Its protein product is CASRRAGQTLTAFF. Looking up the rest from reference TRBV2 and TRBJ1-1 gives the full variable domain: EPEVTQTPSHQVTQMGQEVILRCVPISNHLYFYWYRQILGQKVEFLVSFYNNEISEKSEIFDDQFSVERPDGSNFTLKIRSTKLEDSAMYFCASRRAGQTLTAFFGQGTRLTVV.

This clone was counted between two and nine times. The chain links TRBV5-1 to TRBJ2-7, with a tentative D call TRBD1 (5 bases). Trimming took 4 bases from V and 3 from J, leaving 14 bases between them. The CDR3 spans 14 residues. Per the germline V gene, CDR1 is SGHRS and CDR2 is YFSETQ. The CDR3 DNA reads as TGCGCCAGCAGCCCGTATGGACAATACTACGAGCAGTACTTC. This translates into CASSPYGQYYEQYF.

V and J are TRBV2 and TRBJ1-1; no firm D call. V was pared by 10 bases and J by 4 bases, with 19 bases between. This CDR3 contains 14 residues. The V gene's germline CDR1 is SNHLY and CDR2 FYNNEI. The CDR3 region has the DNA TGTGCCACCAACACGCAAACAACCGGCACTGAAGCTTTCTTT. This encodes CATNTQTTGTEAFF.

This clone came up a few times. The J gene is TRBJ2-5, the V gene TRBV2; unclear D gene. The CDR3 is 13 amino acids. Germline CDR1 SNHLY, CDR2 FYNNEI. V dropped 3 bases and J dropped 3 bases, with 8 bases sitting between them. The CDR3 region is CASSEIREETQYF. The CDR3 nucleotides read TGTGCCAGCAGTGAGATACGGGAAGAGACCCAGTACTTC.

The chain couples TRBV4-3 to TRBJ2-5, with 12 bases lining up with TRBD2. The CDR3 loop spans 17 amino acids. The V segment lost 1 base and the J segment 4 bases; nucleotides outside the gene matches: 7. The germline V gene has CDR1 LGHNA and CDR2 YSLEER. CDR3 sequence: CASSQGRLAGAPETQYF. In DNA form, the CDR3 reads TGCGCCAGCAGCCAAGGGAGACTAGCGGGAGCCCCAGAGACCCAGTACTTC.

This clone was observed a few times. This chain links TRBV9 with TRBJ2-7; 10 nucleotides align to TRBD2. The CDR3 consists of 15 residues. With V trimmed by 0 bases and J by 4 bases, 4 bases remained unmatched. The V gene's germline CDR1 is SGDLS and CDR2 YYNGEE. The CDR3 region is CASSVGSSGSYEQYF. CDR3 in DNA: TGTGCCAGCAGCGTAGGGTCTAGCGGGAGTTACGAGCAGTACTTC.

This clone has just a few counts. The rearrangement uses TRBV2 and TRBJ2-7; D not certain. The germline V gene encodes CDR1 SNHLY and CDR2 FYNNEI. Trimming removed 2 bases from V and 3 bases from J, with 5 bases in between. The CDR3 totals 12 residues. This chain's CDR3 is CASSEQNYEQYF. CDR3 sequence (DNA): TGTGCCAGCAGTGAACAGAACTACGAGCAGTACTTC.